The 27 T cell receptor beta chains below were found in one sample sequenced in a study of cytomegalovirus exposure and HLA in healthy donors. PCR involved 60 Vbeta and 13 Jbeta primers. Libraries were prepared by immunoSEQ multiplex PCR; TCRdb keeps only in-frame clonotypes and omits some of them. The repertoire holds 110,000 to 150,000 clones, with 65% to 85% as singletons. The sequencing sample was made of PBMCs. The receptor set was obtained from a young man in good health and CMV-seronegative.

The V gene is TRBV6-5, the J gene TRBJ1-2; D is unresolved. Per the germline V gene, CDR1 is MNHEY and CDR2 is SVGAGI. The germline V and J ends were trimmed by 0 bases and 8 bases, with 19 bases remaining between them. The CDR3 covers 16 residues. The CDR3, as DNA: TGTGCCAGCAGTTACTCGATGGGTGGGGAGATAGGGGGCTACACCTTC. Residues: CASSYSMGGEIGGYTF.

V and J are TRBV30 and TRBJ2-5; TRBD2 might be the D (5 bases). The length of the CDR3 is 12 residues. V dropped 2 bases and J dropped 3 bases, with 7 bases sitting between them. CDR1 GTSNPN and CDR2 SVGIG come from the germline V gene (reference sequence). CDR3 bases: TGTGCCTGGAGTCCCGGGAAAGAGACCCAGTACTTC. It yields the protein CAWSPGKETQYF.

The chain carries TRBV13 and TRBJ1-2, with a possible D match to TRBD1 (5 bases). The CDR3 loop spans 13 amino acids. Deletions cut 4 bases from V and 14 bases from J, with 20 bases between. Germline V gene sequence: CDR1 PRHDT, CDR2 FYEKMQ (reference sequence). The CDR3 loop is CASSWGIPSASTF. DNA of the CDR3: TGTGCCAGCAGCTGGGGCATCCCCTCCGCCTCGACCTTC.

The chain employs TRBV4-1 and TRBJ1-1; D not resolved. In germline, CDR1 is MGHRA, CDR2 YSYEKL. V dropped 2 bases and J dropped 1 base, with 14 bases sitting between them. CDR3 size: 16 residues. The CDR3 region is CASSQYYEPPNTEAFF. For the CDR3, the DNA is TGCGCCAGCAGCCAATATTACGAGCCGCCGAACACTGAAGCTTTCTTT.

In regard to this clone: Other DNA sequences in the sample encode the same CDR3. This rearrangement joins TRBV29-1 to TRBJ2-1; TRBD2 matches at 8 bases. CDR1 SQVTM and CDR2 ANQGSEA come from the germline V gene. The V and J ends lost 2 bases and 6 bases, in that order; junction bases with no gene match: 6. This CDR3 contains 14 residues. The CDR3 is CSVETAGGRNEQFF. Written as DNA, the CDR3 is TGCAGCGTTGAAACGGCGGGAGGACGCAATGAGCAGTTCTTC.

The chain carries TRBV5-1 and TRBJ2-3; 8 bases map to TRBD2. The CDR3 consists of 16 residues. Germline lookup yields CDR1 SGHRS and CDR2 YFSETQ. Trimming at V came to 4 bases and at J to 0 bases, leaving 7 bases not matched to a gene. CDR3 region: CASSTGLAQSTDTQYF. The CDR3 DNA reads as TGCGCCAGCAGCACCGGACTAGCCCAAAGCACAGATACGCAGTATTTT. The full variable domain, completed using reference TRBV5-1 and TRBJ2-3, is KAGVTQTPRYLIKTRGQQVTLSCSPISGHRSVSWYQQTPGQGLQFLFEYFSETQRNKGNFPGRFSGRQFSNSRSEMNVSTLELGDSALYLCASSTGLAQSTDTQYFGPGTRLTVL.

The rearrangement links TRBV5-1 to TRBJ2-2; 8 bases line up with TRBD1. Per germline, CDR1 SGHRS and CDR2 YFSETQ. CDR3 length equals 13 residues. The junction had 4 bases not matched to a gene; V was cut back by 3 bases and J by 9 bases. The DNA of the CDR3 is TGCGCCAGCAGCTCGGACAGGGCTAGGGAGCTGTTTTTT. Residues: CASSSDRARELFF.

The count of this clone is one. Other DNA sequences in the sample encode the same CDR3. V and J are TRBV28 and TRBJ2-3; 9 bases line up with TRBD1. V shed 11 bases, J shed 3 bases, and the junction held 12 bases outside the gene matches. Germline V gene lookup returns CDR1 MDHEN and CDR2 SYDVKM. CDR3 length: 15 residues. CDR3 in DNA: TGTGCCTCTTATCCCCCAGGACAGGGGACAGATACGCAGTATTTT. Translated: CASYPPGQGTDTQYF.

The chain uses TRBV28 and TRBJ1-1; D uncertain. The germline CDR1 and CDR2 sequences are MDHEN and SYDVKM. The germline V and J ends were trimmed by 2 bases and 1 base, with 11 bases remaining between them. The CDR3 contains 15 residues. The CDR3 DNA sequence: TGTGCCAGCAGTTTACCCCAGGCCCAGAACACTGAAGCTTTCTTT. Translation gives CASSLPQAQNTEAFF.

This clone was seen more than once but under ten times. In the same sample, other DNA sequences code for this CDR3. The chain couples TRBV6-4 to TRBJ2-1; TRBD2 might be the D (5 bases). Germline CDR1 and CDR2: MRHNA and SNTAGT. The CDR3 extends over 14 amino acids. V was shortened by 3 bases and J by 10 bases, with 16 bases between the two germline ends. CDR3 loop: CASSDELGKGEQFF. The CDR3 bases are TGTGCCAGCAGTGATGAACTAGGGAAGGGCGAGCAGTTCTTC.

The chain combines TRBV6-4 with TRBJ1-1, with D tentatively TRBD1 (6 bases). Germline V gene lookup returns CDR1 MRHNA and CDR2 SNTAGT. This CDR3 is built from 12 residues. The V end was cut by 1 base, the J end by 7 bases, with 7 bases between. CDR3 DNA sequence: TGTGCCAGCAGTGACTACAGGGTTGAAGCTTTCTTT. This gives the protein CASSDYRVEAFF.

The CDR3 protein is CASGGRDTGELFF. The CDR3 region has the DNA TGTGCCAGCGGGGGCAGAGACACCGGGGAGCTGTTTTTT. The chain is built from TRBV6-1 and TRBJ2-2; D possibly corresponds to TRBD1 (6 bases). Germline assignment: CDR1 MNHNS and CDR2 SASEGT. This CDR3 region has 13 residues. V dropped 8 bases and J dropped 3 bases, with 10 bases sitting between them.

This clone was picked up a small number of times. This chain uses TRBV19 with TRBJ1-1; weak D call: TRBD1 (6 bases). Germline-derived CDR1 and CDR2 are LNHDA and SQIVND (reference sequence). V lost 7 bases, J lost 6 bases, and 18 bases lay in between. This CDR3 has 14 residues. The CDR3 region is CASINRDMNPEAFF. Written as DNA, the CDR3 is TGTGCCAGTATTAACCGGGACATGAATCCTGAAGCTTTCTTT.

The gene calls are TRBV5-6 and TRBJ1-4; D perhaps matches TRBD1 (5 bases). V lost 7 bases and J lost 0, with 16 bases in between. There are 16 residues in the CDR3. Germline CDR1 SGHDT, CDR2 YYEEEE. The CDR3 loop is CASPESETATNEKLFF. The CDR3 nucleotides read TGTGCCAGCCCTGAATCCGAGACAGCAACTAATGAAAAACTGTTTTTT. The variable domain in full, completed from reference TRBV5-6 and TRBJ1-4, reads DAGVTQSPTHLIKTRGQQVTLRCSPKSGHDTVSWYQQALGQGPQFIFQYYEEEERQRGNFPDRFSGHQFPNYSSELNVNALLLGDSALYLCASPESETATNEKLFFGSGTQLSVL.

This chain joins TRBV5-4 and TRBJ1-5; D is possibly TRBD1 (5 bases). Germline CDR1 and CDR2: SGHNT and YYREEE (reference sequence). CDR3 length: 14 amino acids. Trimming removed 5 bases at V and 11 bases at J, with 20 bases between. DNA for the CDR3: TGTGCCAGCAGTTCGGACGGATCGGGGGATGCCCAGCATTTT. This codes for CASSSDGSGDAQHF.

The chain carries TRBV30 and TRBJ1-5, with D tentatively TRBD1 (6 bases). CDR1 is GTSNPN, CDR2 SVGIG, per germline (reference sequence). V was shortened by 1 base and J by 1 base, with 14 bases between the two germline ends. This CDR3 is 16 amino acids long. CDR3 residues: CAWSAQGPGSNQPQHF. CDR3 bases: TGTGCCTGGAGTGCCCAGGGGCCCGGGAGCAATCAGCCCCAGCATTTT.

The sample holds a few counts of this clone. The rearrangement links TRBV4-2 to TRBJ1-2; D ambiguous. V shed 1 base and J shed 7 bases, with 25 bases lying between them. The CDR3 spans 18 residues. Germline V lookup: CDR1 LGHNA, CDR2 YNFKEQ. CDR3 in amino acids: CASSQVSFLDGRSGGYTF. The CDR3 region has the DNA TGTGCCAGCAGCCAAGTCTCATTTCTCGATGGCAGGTCAGGTGGCTACACCTTC.

The rearrangement links TRBV6-1 to TRBJ1-6, with TRBD1 identical over 7 bases. The germline gives CDR1 MNHNS, CDR2 SASEGT. J was trimmed by 7 bases and V by 7 bases; bases with no gene match: 7. The CDR3 has 14 amino acids. CDR3 DNA: TGTGCCAGCAATTTCGGGACAGCCAATTCACCCCTCCACTTT. It specifies CASNFGTANSPLHF.

J is TRBJ2-7 and V is TRBV9; 8 nucleotides line up with TRBD1. The V segment lost 5 bases and the J segment 4 bases; nucleotides outside the gene matches: 8. Germline loops: CDR1 SGDLS, CDR2 YYNGEE. There are 14 residues in the CDR3. The CDR3 DNA is TGTGCCAGCAGTTTGACAGGGGTCCCATACGAGCAGTACTTC. Its protein product is CASSLTGVPYEQYF.

J is TRBJ1-5 and V is TRBV29-1; a weak D match, TRBD1 (5 bases). Germline CDR1 is SQVTM and CDR2 is ANQGSEA. The CDR3 length is 14 residues. V was pared by 5 bases and J by 4 bases, with 15 bases between. The CDR3 sequence: CSVSDSFNNQPQHF. In DNA form, the CDR3 reads TGCAGCGTTTCAGACAGCTTTAATAATCAGCCCCAGCATTTT.

The V and J genes are TRBV15 and TRBJ2-7; a weak D match, TRBD2 (6 bases). CDR3 length: 14 amino acids. Germline V gene lookup returns CDR1 LNHNV and CDR2 YYDKDF (reference sequence). The V and J ends lost 5 bases and 3 bases respectively, with 14 bases between them. CDR3 nucleotides: TGTGCCACCAGCGTTGATCCCGGGGGCTACGAGCAGTACTTC. This codes for CATSVDPGGYEQYF. The full variable domain, in which reference TRBV15 and TRBJ2-7 provide the parts outside the CDR3, is DAMVIQNPRYQVTQFGKPVTLSCSQTLNHNVMYWYQQKSSQAPKLLFHYYDKDFNNEADTPDNFQSRRPNTSFCFLDIRSPGLGDTAMYLCATSVDPGGYEQYFGPGTRLTVT.

The J gene is TRBJ2-1, the V gene TRBV10-1, with a tentative D call TRBD2 (6 bases). This CDR3 comprises 13 residues. Germline V lookup: CDR1 WNHNN, CDR2 SYGVQD (reference sequence). V was cut by 5 bases and J by 10 bases, with 15 bases left in between. The CDR3, as DNA: TGCGCCAGCAGTTCGACTAGTCGCGGCGAGCAGTTCTTC. It yields the protein CASSSTSRGEQFF.

This sequence joins TRBV2 and TRBJ2-7; 13 nucleotides agree with TRBD2. This CDR3 has 15 residues. Germline loops: CDR1 SNHLY, CDR2 FYNNEI. V lost 1 base and J lost 4; bases outside the gene matches: 1. This CDR3 reads CASSEEGLAGYEQYF. For the CDR3, the DNA is TGTGCCAGCAGTGAAGAGGGACTAGCGGGATACGAGCAGTACTTC. Full variable domain (missing parts from reference TRBV2 and TRBJ2-7): EPEVTQTPSHQVTQMGQEVILRCVPISNHLYFYWYRQILGQKVEFLVSFYNNEISEKSEIFDDQFSVERPDGSNFTLKIRSTKLEDSAMYFCASSEEGLAGYEQYFGPGTRLTVT.

This clone was detected a few times. The chain combines TRBV9 with TRBJ2-1; 11 positions match TRBD2. The CDR3 is made up of 16 amino acids. The germline CDR1 and CDR2 sequences are SGDLS and YYNGEE. Trimming at V came to 3 bases and at J to 0 bases, leaving 2 bases not matched to a gene. For the CDR3, the DNA is TGTGCCAGCAGCGGCGGGACTAGCGGCTCCTACAATGAGCAGTTCTTC. The encoded protein is CASSGGTSGSYNEQFF.

This chain uses TRBV5-4 with TRBJ1-2, with D tentatively TRBD1 (6 bases). This CDR3 region has 16 residues. The germline CDR1 and CDR2 sequences are SGHNT and YYREEE (reference sequence). V lost 4 bases and J 4 bases, leaving 20 bases between the germline ends. CDR3 sequence reads: CASSPIFGGRLYGYTF. As DNA, the CDR3 is TGTGCCAGCAGCCCCATATTCGGGGGGCGGCTCTATGGCTACACCTTC.

This clone occurred a few times. The chain has TRBV6-5 and TRBJ1-5; 9 positions match TRBD1. This CDR3 has 13 amino acids. The germline V gene encodes CDR1 MNHEY and CDR2 SVGAGI. V lost 5 bases, J lost 5 bases, and 1 base stayed unmatched. CDR3 loop: CASSGQGYQPQHF. Written as DNA, the CDR3 is TGTGCCAGCAGTGGACAGGGGTATCAGCCCCAGCATTTT.

This clone was observed a handful of times. The V and J genes are TRBV7-2 and TRBJ2-7; tentatively, D is TRBD2 (5 bases). From germline, CDR1 is SGHTA and CDR2 FQGNSA. The germline V and J ends were trimmed by 5 bases and 1 base, with 18 bases remaining between them. The length of the CDR3 is 16 residues. The CDR3 loop is CASSRQPAATSYEQYF. In nucleotides, the CDR3 is TGTGCCAGCAGCCGGCAGCCAGCGGCCACTTCCTACGAGCAGTACTTC.